The clone carrying this T cell receptor (beta chain) showed up just once. The record originates from a study of control samples from healthy donors and cancer patients. Trimming removed 6 bases from V and 5 bases from J; junction bases left unmatched: 7. The CDR3 is 16 amino acids. CDR1 and CDR2 (germline): MNHNY, SVGAGI (reference sequence). Sequencing was performed with immunoSEQ multiplex PCR; in TCRdb, only in-frame clones are kept and a portion is missing. The sample comprises fewer than 250,000 clones, around 93% of which are singletons, and less than 2% rests with the top ten. The sequencing input was blood. This receptor was identified in a man aged 25-45 years in good health. This chain uses TRBV6-6 with TRBJ2-2; TRBD2 matches at 12 bases. The CDR3 DNA is TGTGCCAGCAGCCGCGGACTAGCGGGGTATACCGGGGAGCTGTTTTTT. Its translation: CASSRGLAGYTGELFF.